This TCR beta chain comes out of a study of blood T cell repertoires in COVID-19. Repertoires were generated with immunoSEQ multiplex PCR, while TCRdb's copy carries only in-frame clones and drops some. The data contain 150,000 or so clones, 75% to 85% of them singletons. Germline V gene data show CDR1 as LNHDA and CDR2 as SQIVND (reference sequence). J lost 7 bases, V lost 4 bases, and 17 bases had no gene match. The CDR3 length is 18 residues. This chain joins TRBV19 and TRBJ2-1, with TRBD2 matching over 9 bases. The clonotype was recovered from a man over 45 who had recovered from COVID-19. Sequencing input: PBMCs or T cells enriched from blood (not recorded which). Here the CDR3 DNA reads TGTGCCAGTAGTAGTATCAGAGTCAGCGGGGGGTCACAGAATGAGCAGTTCTTC. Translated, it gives CASSSIRVSGGSQNEQFF.